This T cell receptor beta chain was identified during a study of T cells in Graves' hyperthyroidism and ophthalmopathy (dated by TCRdb to about 2019). A note on the overall study: Peripheral blood samples were taken at the time of initial diagnosis, prior to any treatment. To identify distinguishing TCR V-J signatures, a discovery cohort of some 100 patients was used, comprising 40 to 45 with Graves' ophthalmopathy and under 60 with stable Graves' hyperthyroidism. Prospective prediction of ophthalmopathy was tested in an independent validation cohort of approximately 19 hyperthyroidism patients and 15 to 17 patients who later progressed to ophthalmopathy. The 100 or so discovery patients were randomly divided into training and test sets at a 7:3 ratio. In about 6 Graves' hyperthyroidism patients, the study also compared T-cell repertoires from thyroid tissue with T-cell repertoires from blood. Following sampling, methimazole starting at 30 mg daily was given to hyperthyroidism patients, and high-dose intravenous methylprednisolone was given to ophthalmopathy patients. According to the paper, TCR Vbeta CDR3 sequencing was carried out on 135 peripheral blood samples, which came from more than 40 ophthalmopathy, some 73 hyperthyroidism and about 17 progressor patients. General study outcomes and caveats: Most expanded thyroid clonotypes (frequency above 0.001) were also detected in blood, a finding suggesting that blood repertoires may reflect thyroid immune responses. No statistical method was used to set the sample size in advance, and investigators knew the group allocation. Ophthalmopathy was separated from stable hyperthyroidism by a 13 V-J signature model, with over 85% sensitivity and 81% to 82% specificity obtained in cross-validation and 80%/75% obtained in testing. During validation, the model predicted progression to ophthalmopathy a median of around 7 months ahead of onset, with approximately 71% sensitivity and around 73% specificity.

This clonotype occurred many times. The specificity of this receptor is unknown. Base qualities are not provided; no much larger clone lies one nucleotide away. Ophthalmopathy patients had moderately to severely active disease, with a Clinical Activity Score of 3 or more, a NOSPECS grade of 4 or more, and a disease duration of less than 3 months. Patients with uncontrolled infections, other autoimmune diseases, pregnancy or lactation were excluded. Diagnoses were based on clinical symptoms, serum thyroxine and TRAb, thyroid ultrasound and orbital computed tomography. PBMCs were separated from roughly 9.6 ml of fresh peripheral blood using Ficoll-Paque density gradient centrifugation. Total RNA was extracted using Trizol reagent, and RNA quality was assessed on an Agilent 2100 Bioanalyzer. The TCR beta CDR3 regions were amplified from RNA transcripts. For the first round of RT-PCR on the TCR CDR3, the HTBI primer set was used together with the Qiagen OneStep RT-PCR kit. Libraries were constructed in a second round of multiplex PCR, after which size selection and purification were carried out. Libraries were sequenced paired-end with 100 bp reads on an Illumina HiSeq2000. Regarding the original processing steps: SOAPnuke was used to process the raw data, removing reads that contained adapters or uncalled bases, had a mean Phred below 15, or lacked an exact match to the constant primer or identifier. High-quality paired reads were merged with COPE v1.2.5, and unique nucleotide sequences were defined as clonotypes. MiTCR v1.1 was used to align the clonotypes against IMGT TRBV, TRBD and TRBJ reference segments. Analysis was restricted to V-J combinations with a frequency above 0.0001, which covered roughly 99% of repertoires. A TCS score was defined as the ratio between F50 (clonal expansion) and ExV (chaos), using BLOSUM62-based TCRdist between CDR3 peptides within each V-J. Welch's t-statistics and random forest reduced around 510 V-J features to about 13, which were used in a naive Bayes classifier (R e1071). The similarity between thyroid and blood repertoires was quantified using the Morisita-Horn index. Clones were called with MiXCR by TCRdb after fastp trimmed the public reads at Q25, and only in-frame beta chains were retained. Rows with a matching CDR3 protein are joined into one entry that keeps the most common DNA and genes. Here the V and J calls rest on TCRdb's processing, not on the authors' analysis. Across this sample there are over 45,000 distinct CDR3 sequences, with about 50% seen only once. The ten top clones hold 12% of the sample.

This receptor was identified in a woman in her 30s with Graves' ophthalmopathy. Sequencing was performed on blood.

The CDR3 region: CASSEGLETDTQYF. The sequenced DNA is TGTGCCAGCAGTGAGGGACTAGAAACAGATACGCAGTATTTT. This chain is built from TRBV2 and TRBJ2-3, and 8 bases in between align with TRBD2. Germline trimming: 3 bases from V, 3 bases from J; junction bases outside gene matches: 2. Via the germline V gene, CDR1 is SNHLY and CDR2 FYNNEI. The CDR3 runs 14 residues from the cysteine to the phenylalanine. Of all the DNA, just the CDR3 is kept, 42 bases in frame from base 1.